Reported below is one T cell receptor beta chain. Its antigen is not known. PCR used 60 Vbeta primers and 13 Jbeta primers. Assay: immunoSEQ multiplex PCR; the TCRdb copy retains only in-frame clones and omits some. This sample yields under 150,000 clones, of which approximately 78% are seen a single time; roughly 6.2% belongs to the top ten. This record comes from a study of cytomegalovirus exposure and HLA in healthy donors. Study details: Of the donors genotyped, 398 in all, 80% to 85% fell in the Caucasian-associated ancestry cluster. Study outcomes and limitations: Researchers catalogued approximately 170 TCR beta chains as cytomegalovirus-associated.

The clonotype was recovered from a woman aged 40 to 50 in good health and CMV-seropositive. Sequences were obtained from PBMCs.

This CDR3 reads CASSEEGGYQPQHF. For the CDR3, the DNA is TGTGCCAGCAGTGAAGAAGGGGGATATCAGCCCCAGCATTTT. The J gene is TRBJ1-5, the V gene TRBV2; TRBD1 is a possible D gene (6 bases). Looked up from germline, CDR1 is SNHLY and CDR2 is FYNNEI. CDR3 length: 14 amino acids. The germline V and J ends were trimmed by 1 base and 5 bases, with 9 bases remaining between them.